This entry describes one TCR beta chain. Measured with immunoSEQ multiplex PCR; TCRdb has only the in-frame clones, and not every one. The sample has some 24,000 clones, about 82% seen once. Patients got ipilimumab 1 mg/kg beginning 14 to 28 days post-transplant. These data are taken from a study of ipilimumab plus nivolumab after autologous stem cell transplantation. In the study overall: The DLBCL cohort had primary refractory and relapsed disease, with 18-month progression-free survival of approximately 87% and 28%.

CDR3 length equals 17 residues. V lost 1 base and J lost 0, with 15 bases in between. Looked up from germline, CDR1 is LGHNA and CDR2 is YNFKEQ. This receptor was identified in a male donor with diffuse large B-cell lymphoma. The gene calls are TRBV4-2 and TRBJ2-5; tentatively, D is TRBD1 (5 bases). The specimen comprised PBMCs, sampled in a trial of ipilimumab plus nivolumab as post-transplant consolidation. The CDR3 nucleotides read TGTGCCAGCAGCCAAGTATGGGGCCAAGCGAACCAAGAGACCCAGTACTTC. The encoded protein is CASSQVWGQANQETQYF.